The following is a T cell receptor (beta chain) sequence with its context. The target antigen is unknown. Unique molecular identifiers were incorporated into the prepared TCRbeta library. MiXCR, applied by TCRdb to the PCR reads, yields one record per CDR3 protein. The sample consists of 70,000 to 95,000 distinct CDR3 sequences, approximately 18% of them appearing once. These data are taken from a study of T-cell reconstitution after alpha-beta-depleted transplantation in children. Study-level findings and limits: Diversity and T-cell counts at one year after transplant derived mostly from new T cells. The study traced high day-60 TCRbeta diversity in some patients to surviving recipient T cells and thymic progenitors.

V lost 6 bases and J lost 4; bases outside the gene matches: 8. This CDR3 spans 16 amino acids. Germline assignment: CDR1 ENHRY and CDR2 SYGVKD. This receptor was taken from a male patient aged 2 to 9 who had a stem cell transplant for acute lymphoblastic leukemia, so the T cells may come from the graft donor. The sequenced sample was PBMCs, mostly from graft donor cells, obtained 360 days after TCRalphabeta/CD19-depleted stem cell transplant. The chain couples TRBV10-3 to TRBJ2-2, with 10 positions matching TRBD2. DNA for the CDR3: TGTGCCATCAGGAGGACTAGCGGATCTTCCACCGGGGAGCTGTTTTTT. It translates to CAIRRTSGSSTGELFF.